The rows below give T cell receptor beta chains drawn from one sample of a study of blood T cell repertoires in COVID-19. Profiling relied on immunoSEQ multiplex PCR, and the TCRdb table lists in-frame clones only, not all of them. This sample has under 250,000 clones, with 86% found just once. Sequenced: peripheral blood. The source is a woman in her fifties or sixties who had recovered from COVID-19. Each CDR3 is given with its conserved first and last residue.

v_gene: TRBV19
CDR3aa: CASSISRTGTREQYF

v_gene: TRBV5-1
CDR3aa: CASSLTGPQETQYF

v_gene: TRBV28
CDR3aa: CASRTSGGVGETQYF

v_gene: TRBV11-2
CDR3aa: CASSSAGGQNTGELFF

v_gene: TRBV7-2
CDR3aa: CASSLWGESQPQHF

v_gene: TRBV29-1
CDR3aa: CSARQGGTDTQYF

v_gene: TRBV24-1
CDR3aa: CATSDAGGLTDTQYF

v_gene: TRBV7-6
CDR3aa: CASSSPTTDNSYEQYF

v_gene: TRBV5-4
CDR3aa: CASSLRTGPNEQFF

v_gene: TRBV5-1
CDR3aa: CASSLGVSGGSYNEQFF

v_gene: TRBV5-1
CDR3aa: CASSITGTGYNEQFF

v_gene: TRBV15
CDR3aa: CATSRDRRNYGYTF

v_gene: TRBV29-1
CDR3aa: CSVQGNSGNTIYF

v_gene: TRBV29-1
CDR3aa: CSLWGTGPNEQFF

v_gene: TRBV15
CDR3aa: CATSREQGPDTGELFF

v_gene: TRBV5-1
CDR3aa: CASSLVTGRDTGGNTIYF

v_gene: TRBV4-1
CDR3aa: CASRNRAYEQYF

v_gene: TRBV2
CDR3aa: CASSFQQGARNSPLHF

v_gene: TRBV5-1
CDR3aa: CASSLGPETAGEQYF

v_gene: TRBV29-1
CDR3aa: CSVAGTVRAQYF

v_gene: TRBV19
CDR3aa: CASSKPSGEQYF

v_gene: TRBV28
CDR3aa: CASSQTGGARTSGKYNEQFF

v_gene: TRBV7-2
CDR3aa: CASGPDRSNEKLFF

v_gene: TRBV19
CDR3aa: CASSIQGSTEAFF

v_gene: TRBV12-5
CDR3aa: CASGSGGPPNYGYTF

v_gene: TRBV6-4
CDR3aa: CASSGLDGGELFF

v_gene: TRBV28
CDR3aa: CASRRTSGPLYEQYF

v_gene: TRBV3-1/TRBV3-2
CDR3aa: CASSQERPGNTGELFF

v_gene: TRBV18
CDR3aa: CASSPDGGGGNGYTF

v_gene: TRBV7-2
CDR3aa: CASSLEARGHEFF

v_gene: TRBV19
CDR3aa: CASTPPGADTQYF

v_gene: TRBV19
CDR3aa: CASRTGTGNTGELFF